This is a list of T cell receptor beta chains from one sample in a study of blood T cell repertoires in COVID-19. The table came from immunoSEQ multiplex PCR; TCRdb's copy has only in-frame clones and leaves some out. The sample lists hundreds of thousands of clones, 87% occurring once. The source material was PBMCs or T cells enriched from blood (not recorded which). Receptor source: a woman aged 40 to 50 who had recovered from COVID-19. CDR3s include the opening cysteine and the closing phenylalanine or tryptophan. The D gene is left open where the match is weak. The size of a clone is reported for some rows only, either as once, few or many, or as a class for expanded clones.

d_gene	v_gene	abundance	j_gene	CDR3aa	CDR3nt
.	TRBV9	.	TRBJ2-1	CASSVEYVGSSYNEQFF	TGTGCCAGCAGCGTAGAATATGTGGGGAGCTCCTACAATGAGCAGTTCTTC
TRBD1	TRBV27	.	TRBJ1-6	CASSFRTGYNSPLHF	TGTGCCAGCAGTTTCCGGACAGGATATAATTCACCCCTCCACTTT
.	TRBV6-6	.	TRBJ1-5	CASSYLPAEPGPQHF	TGTGCCAGCAGTTACCTACCGGCGGAGCCTGGGCCCCAGCATTTT
TRBD2	TRBV9	.	TRBJ2-3	CASSVALAGTDTQYF	TGTGCCAGCAGCGTAGCTCTAGCGGGAACAGATACGCAGTATTTT
.	TRBV28	.	TRBJ1-2	CASSLTHSYGYTF	TGTGCCAGCAGTTTAACACACAGCTATGGCTACACCTTC
.	TRBV21-1	.	TRBJ1-3	CASSKTLQVALRNTIYF	TGTGCCAGCAGCAAAACTCTCCAGGTCGCCCTTCGGAACACCATATATTTT
TRBD2	TRBV4-1	.	TRBJ2-5	CASSQGPLAGAQETQYF	TGCGCCAGCAGCCAGGGCCCACTAGCGGGAGCACAAGAGACCCAGTACTTC
.	TRBV7-2	.	TRBJ2-7	CASSFWGRSYEQYF	TGTGCCAGCAGCTTCTGGGGGCGCTCCTACGAGCAGTACTTC
.	TRBV6-5	.	TRBJ2-2	CASRLAATGELFF	TGTGCCAGCAGGCTAGCAGCCACCGGGGAGCTGTTTTTT
.	TRBV28	.	TRBJ2-7	CASRRPTSYEQYF	TGTGCCAGCAGGCGGCCAACCTCCTACGAGCAGTACTTC
.	TRBV28	.	TRBJ2-7	CASSRSLRQYF	TGTGCCAGCAGCCGGTCCTTGCGGCAGTACTTC
TRBD1	TRBV6-6	.	TRBJ2-7	CASSYQGALRVYEQYF	TGTGCCAGCAGTTACCAGGGGGCGCTGAGGGTCTACGAGCAGTACTTC
.	TRBV7-2	.	TRBJ1-4	CASSLGQVINEKLFF	TGTGCCAGCAGCTTAGGACAGGTTATTAATGAAAAACTGTTTTTT
TRBD1	TRBV29-1	few	TRBJ2-1	CSVSGQAYNEQFF	TGCAGCGTTTCAGGACAGGCCTACAATGAGCAGTTCTTC
TRBD2	TRBV28	.	TRBJ2-1	CASTWGVAGDNEQFF	TGTGCCAGCACCTGGGGAGTAGCGGGGGACAATGAGCAGTTCTTC
.	TRBV19	.	TRBJ1-5	CASSIRSNNQPQHF	TGTGCCAGTAGTATCCGGAGTAACAATCAGCCCCAGCATTTT
.	TRBV5-1	.	TRBJ2-7	CASSPSGVAAAEQYF	TGCGCCAGCAGCCCCTCGGGGGTAGCGGCAGCTGAGCAGTACTTC
TRBD2	TRBV6-5	.	TRBJ2-7	CASNLGGGGYHEQYF	TGTGCCAGCAACCTGGGGGGGGGAGGTTACCACGAGCAGTACTTC
.	TRBV7-2	.	TRBJ2-5	CASSSGRAGETQYF	TGTGCCAGCTCTTCCGGAAGGGCAGGGGAGACCCAGTACTTC
TRBD2	TRBV6-5	.	TRBJ2-7	CASSRAGDEQYF	TGTGCCAGCAGCAGGGCGGGGGACGAGCAGTACTTC
TRBD2	TRBV3-1/TRBV3-2	.	TRBJ2-7	CASSRGGRPEQYF	TGTGCCAGCAGCCGCGGCGGGAGGCCTGAGCAGTACTTC
.	TRBV30	.	TRBJ2-2	CAWTPRGIFGELFF	TGTGCCTGGACCCCAAGGGGGATCTTTGGGGAGCTGTTTTTT
TRBD1	TRBV27	few	TRBJ2-7	CASSPGQGLSYEQYF	TGTGCCAGCAGCCCAGGACAGGGACTTTCCTACGAGCAGTACTTC
.	TRBV10-2	.	TRBJ1-5	CASSDWQGIGQPQHF	TGCGCCAGCAGTGATTGGCAGGGAATCGGTCAGCCCCAGCATTTT
.	TRBV6-5	once	TRBJ1-5	CASTPGQNSNQPQHF	TGTGCCAGCACCCCAGGCCAGAATAGCAATCAGCCCCAGCATTTT
.	TRBV7-3	.	TRBJ2-7	CAPYLPGEQYF	TGTGCCCCCTACCTCCCGGGAGAGCAGTACTTC
TRBD1	TRBV4-3	.	TRBJ1-5	CASSQLWTGKDSVKSQPQHF	TGCGCCAGCAGCCAATTGTGGACAGGGAAAGATTCAGTTAAGTCCCAGCCCCAGCATTTT
.	TRBV3-1/TRBV3-2	once	TRBJ2-1	CASSETMGSYNEQFF	TGTGCCAGCAGTGAAACTATGGGCTCCTACAATGAGCAGTTCTTC
.	TRBV7-9	.	TRBJ1-6	CASSLAGVALHF	TGTGCCAGCAGCTTAGCAGGGGTCGCCCTCCACTTT
TRBD2	TRBV9	.	TRBJ2-1	CASSEGATSGSSEQFF	TGTGCCAGCAGCGAGGGAGCGACTAGCGGGAGCTCTGAGCAGTTCTTC
.	TRBV6-6	.	TRBJ1-5	CASRALTDFSQPQHF	TGTGCCAGCAGAGCCCTAACGGACTTCAGTCAGCCCCAGCATTTT
.	TRBV5-3	.	TRBJ2-1	CARSPGVSGSYNEQFF	TGTGCCAGAAGCCCAGGGGTGAGTGGGTCCTACAATGAGCAGTTCTTC
TRBD2	TRBV5-1	.	TRBJ2-5	CASSLWASGGETQYF	TGCGCCAGCAGCTTGTGGGCTAGCGGGGGGGAGACCCAGTACTTC
.	TRBV4-2	.	TRBJ2-2	CASSPDSPGELFF	TGTGCCAGCAGTCCGGACAGTCCCGGGGAGCTGTTTTTT
.	TRBV21-1	.	TRBJ2-5	CASSKVEGQGAEKTQYF	TGTGCCAGCAGCAAAGTCGAGGGACAGGGGGCTGAAAAGACCCAGTACTTC
.	TRBV24-1	.	TRBJ1-3	CATSHGNTIYF	TGTGCCACCAGCCATGGCAACACCATATATTTT
.	TRBV18	.	TRBJ2-2	CASSPQGVNTGELFF	TGTGCCAGCTCACCACAGGGGGTTAACACCGGGGAGCTGTTTTTT
.	TRBV24-1	.	TRBJ2-1	CATSDVDRGSLAGAEQFF	TGTGCCACCAGTGATGTGGACAGGGGTTCGCTAGCGGGAGCTGAGCAGTTCTTC
.	TRBV15	.	TRBJ1-5	CATSRGPSRTVSNQPQHF	TGTGCCACCAGCAGAGGCCCCTCCCGGACAGTTAGCAATCAGCCCCAGCATTTT
TRBD1	TRBV19	.	TRBJ2-1	CASSRDRNEQFF	TGTGCCAGTAGTAGGGACAGGAATGAGCAGTTCTTC